This T cell receptor beta chain was documented in a study of blood T cell repertoires in COVID-19. Original handling: Reference gene primer amplification gave nucleated cell count estimates. Sequencing used immunoSEQ multiplex PCR; TCRdb keeps in-frame clones, though not all of them. For V, J and clone size, that table is used; D and trimming come from the DNA. The sample shows 95,000 to 130,000 clones, approximately 80% of them seen only once. CDR1 LNHDA and CDR2 SQIVND come from the germline V gene (reference sequence). The V segment lost 4 bases and the J segment 3 bases; nucleotides outside the gene matches: 5. The CDR3 consists of 15 residues.

This TCR was sampled from a man aged 65 to 79 with active or convalescent COVID-19. Sequenced material: peripheral blood. The chain uses TRBV19 and TRBJ2-5; TRBD2 agrees at 10 bases. DNA of the CDR3: TGTGCCAGTAGTACTAGCGGGGGCCGTGAAGAGACCCAGTACTTC. As protein: CASSTSGGREETQYF.